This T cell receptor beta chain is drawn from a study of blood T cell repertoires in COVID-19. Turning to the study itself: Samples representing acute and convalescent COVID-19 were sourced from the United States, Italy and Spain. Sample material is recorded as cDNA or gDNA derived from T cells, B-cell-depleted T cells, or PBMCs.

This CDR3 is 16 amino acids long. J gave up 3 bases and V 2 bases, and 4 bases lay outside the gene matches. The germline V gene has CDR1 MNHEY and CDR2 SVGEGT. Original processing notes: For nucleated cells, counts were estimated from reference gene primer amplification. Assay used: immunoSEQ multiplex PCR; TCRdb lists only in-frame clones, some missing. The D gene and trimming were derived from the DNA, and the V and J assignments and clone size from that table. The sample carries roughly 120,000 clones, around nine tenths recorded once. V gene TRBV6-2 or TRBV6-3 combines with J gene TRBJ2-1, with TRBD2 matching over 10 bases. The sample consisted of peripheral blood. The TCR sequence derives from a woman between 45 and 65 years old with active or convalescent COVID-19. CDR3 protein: CASSYASGRVYNEQFF. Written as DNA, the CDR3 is TGTGCCAGCAGTTACGCGAGCGGGAGGGTCTACAATGAGCAGTTCTTC.